This TCR beta chain is drawn from a study of T-cell reconstitution after alpha-beta-depleted transplantation in children. Germline CDR1 and CDR2: LGHDT and YNNKEL (reference sequence). J lost 13 bases, V lost 1 base, and 9 bases had no gene match. CDR3 length: 13 amino acids. Study-wide results and caveats: Roughly two months post-transplant, alpha-beta T cells reportedly originated from several hundred graft clones that had expanded. It was newly produced T cells that mostly accounted for T-cell counts and diversity one year after transplant.

Preparation of the TCRbeta library used unique molecular identifiers. In TCRdb, the PCR reads were re-called with MiXCR into one record per CDR3 protein. The sample holds approximately 79,000 distinct CDR3 sequences, 15% to 20% seen once. Concerning this clonotype itself: Its antigen remains unknown.

This chain links TRBV3-1 with TRBJ1-1, with 7 bases fitting TRBD1. This material consisted of PBMCs, mostly from graft donor cells, taken 360 days after TCRalphabeta/CD19-depleted stem cell transplant. This clonotype originated in a male patient aged 2-15 years who had a stem cell transplant for acute lymphoblastic leukemia, so the T cells may come from the graft donor. CDR3 sequence: CASSQGPGGFFFF. In DNA form, the CDR3 reads TGTGCCAGCAGCCAAGGCCCAGGGGGGTTCTTTTTCTTT.